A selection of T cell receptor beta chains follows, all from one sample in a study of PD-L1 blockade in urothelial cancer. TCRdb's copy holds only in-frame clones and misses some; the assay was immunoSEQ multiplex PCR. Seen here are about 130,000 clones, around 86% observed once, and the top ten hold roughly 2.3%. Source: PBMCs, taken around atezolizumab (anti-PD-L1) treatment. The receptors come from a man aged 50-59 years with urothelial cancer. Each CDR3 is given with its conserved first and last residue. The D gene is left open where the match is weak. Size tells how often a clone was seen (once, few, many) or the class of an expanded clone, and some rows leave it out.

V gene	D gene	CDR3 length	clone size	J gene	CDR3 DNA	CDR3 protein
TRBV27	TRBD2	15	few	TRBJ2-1	TGTGCCAGCACCACCGGACTAGCGGGCTACAATGAGCAGTTCTTC	CASTTGLAGYNEQFF
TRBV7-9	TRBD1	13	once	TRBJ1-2	TGTGCCAGCAGCTCACAGGGGGCAACTGGCTACACCTTC	CASSSQGATGYTF
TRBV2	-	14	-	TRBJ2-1	TGTGCCAGCAGTGACGGCAGGGGTTACCATGAGCAGTTCTTC	CASSDGRGYHEQFF
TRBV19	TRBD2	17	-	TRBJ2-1	TGTGCCAGTAGTACCCGCCGGGGGGGGGCCCGGGACAATGAGCAGTTCTTC	CASSTRRGGARDNEQFF
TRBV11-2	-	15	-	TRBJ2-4	TGTGCCAGCAGCTTAACGGATTCCGGGTACAACATTCAGTACTTC	CASSLTDSGYNIQYF
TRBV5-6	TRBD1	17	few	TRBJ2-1	TGTGCCAGCAGCTCGTCAGACCGGGACAGGGCTTGGAATGAGCAGTTCTTC	CASSSSDRDRAWNEQFF
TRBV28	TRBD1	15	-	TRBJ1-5	TGTGCCAGCAGCCTGGACAGGGGAAACAATCAGCCCCAGCATTTT	CASSLDRGNNQPQHF
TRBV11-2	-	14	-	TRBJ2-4	TGTGCCAGCAGCTCAACAGATTCCAAAAACATTCAGTACTTC	CASSSTDSKNIQYF
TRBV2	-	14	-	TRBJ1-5	TGTGCCAGCAAAGGGGCCTGGGGCAATCAGCCCCAGCATTTT	CASKGAWGNQPQHF
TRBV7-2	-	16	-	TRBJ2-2	TGTGCCAGCAGCTTATTACCGGGGTTGGGCACCGGGGAGCTGTTTTTT	CASSLLPGLGTGELFF
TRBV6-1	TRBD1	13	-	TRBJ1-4	TGTGCCTGTCGGACAGGGGAATTTGAAAAACTGTTTTTT	CACRTGEFEKLFF
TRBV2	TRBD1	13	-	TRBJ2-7	TGTGCCAGCATCTCGGGACAGGGCCTGTTTAGGTACTTC	CASISGQGLFRYF
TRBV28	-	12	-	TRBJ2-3	TGTGCCAGCAGAGTCTTCGGTACCGCGCAGTATTTT	CASRVFGTAQYF
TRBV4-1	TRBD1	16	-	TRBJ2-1	TGCGCCAGCAGCCAAGGGACAGGTAGGGTTGACAATGAGCAGTTCTTC	CASSQGTGRVDNEQFF
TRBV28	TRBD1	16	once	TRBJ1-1	TGTGCCAGCAGTTCCCCACCCGGACAGGGTGACACTGAAGCTTTCTTT	CASSSPPGQGDTEAFF
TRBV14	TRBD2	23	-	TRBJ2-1	TGTGCCAGCAGCCAATATTTTGCTAGCGGGAGGGCCGGAGCCTATAACTCCTACAATGAGCAGTTCTTC	CASSQYFASGRAGAYNSYNEQFF